One and the same sample provided the 32 T cell receptor beta chains below, sequenced in a study of blood T cells in healthy people across ages. Combining a sample-barcoded 5' primer with a J-beta primer mix, a second PCR ran for roughly 6 to 12 cycles. Via MiXCR, TCRdb re-called the 5' RACE reads, giving one row per CDR3 protein. The sample shows approximately 790,000 distinct CDR3 sequences, 55% to 65% of them seen only once. Material for sequencing was blood. These receptors all stem from a man aged 25 to 45 in good health.

The chain employs TRBV2 and TRBJ1-1; no clear D. Germline-derived CDR1 and CDR2 are SNHLY and FYNNEI. Between the trimmed V and J ends, which lost 6 bases and 10 bases, there was a span of 18 bases. The length of the CDR3 is 13 residues. In DNA, the CDR3 is TGTGCCAGCAGCGACGCCGGGATCTTCGGAGCTTTCTTT. Protein: CASSDAGIFGAFF. Drawing the rest from reference TRBV2 and TRBJ1-1, the complete variable domain is EPEVTQTPSHQVTQMGQEVILRCVPISNHLYFYWYRQILGQKVEFLVSFYNNEISEKSEIFDDQFSVERPDGSNFTLKIRSTKLEDSAMYFCASSDAGIFGAFFGQGTRLTVV.

The sample holds one count of this clonotype. The chain has TRBV7-9 and TRBJ1-2, with unresolved D. The length of the CDR3 is 15 residues. In germline, CDR1 is SEHNR, CDR2 FQNEAQ (reference sequence). The V end was cut by 2 bases, the J end by 1 base, with 11 bases between. The CDR3: CASSLNRQLNYGYTF. As DNA, the CDR3 is TGTGCCAGCAGCTTAAATCGGCAGCTTAACTATGGCTACACCTTC.

This chain joins TRBV5-1 and TRBJ2-1; TRBD2 matches 8 bases. The CDR3 has 15 amino acids. Germline V gene data show CDR1 as SGHRS and CDR2 as YFSETQ. V shed 5 bases, J shed 7 bases, and the junction held 11 bases outside the gene matches. The DNA for the CDR3 is TGCGCCAGCAGTATCCGGGGGGGCCTCGCTAATGAGCAGTTCTTC. It is translated as CASSIRGGLANEQFF.

The chain recombines TRBV10-3 with TRBJ1-2, with D maybe TRBD1 (5 bases). CDR1 is ENHRY and CDR2 is SYGVKD in the germline V gene. V was clipped by 2 bases and J by 8 bases, with 15 bases between them. CDR3 length equals 14 residues. The CDR3 DNA reads TGTGCCATCAGTGAGAGCGGGGACGGAGAAGGCTACACCTTC. This translates into CAISESGDGEGYTF.

The chain employs TRBV4-2 and TRBJ1-1; D unclear. CDR1 LGHNA and CDR2 YNFKEQ come from the germline V gene. V lost 0 bases and J lost 4, with 9 bases in between. There are 14 residues in the CDR3. This CDR3 reads CASSQDITLTEAFF. The CDR3 coding sequence is TGTGCCAGCAGCCAAGACATAACCCTCACTGAAGCTTTCTTT.

CDR3 sequence (DNA): TGTGCCAGCAGTTTGGACGGGGGCGGGGGGGCGAATGAGCAGTACTTC. As protein: CASSLDGGGGANEQYF. The chain uses TRBV12-3 or TRBV12-4 and TRBJ2-5; 9 bases agree with TRBD2. Trimming at V came to 3 bases and at J to 11 bases, leaving 16 bases not matched to a gene. The CDR3 has 16 amino acids.

The rearrangement links TRBV7-9 to TRBJ1-5; D unclear. Germline CDR1 SEHNR, CDR2 FQNEAQ (reference sequence). V was clipped by 5 bases and J by 9 bases, with 11 bases between them. The CDR3 extends over 12 amino acids. CDR3: CASSQREGPQHF. CDR3 nucleotides: TGTGCCAGCAGCCAACGGGAGGGGCCCCAGCATTTT. The full variable domain, with the rest looked up from reference TRBV7-9 and TRBJ1-5, is DTGVSQNPRHKITKRGQNVTFRCDPISEHNRLYWYRQTLGQGPEFLTYFQNEAQLEKSRLLSDRFSAERPKGSFSTLEIQRTEQGDSAMYLCASSQREGPQHFGDGTRLSIL.

The chain links TRBV5-1 to TRBJ2-7; D possibly corresponds to TRBD2 (6 bases). Germline V CDR1 and CDR2: SGHRS, YFSETQ. The CDR3 consists of 13 residues. V lost 4 bases and J 11 bases, leaving 19 bases between the germline ends. The CDR3 is CASSTEGGGLKYF. CDR3 in DNA: TGCGCCAGCAGCACTGAGGGTGGAGGGCTCAAGTACTTC.

The CDR3 DNA reads TGTGCCAGCAGTGAAAGTCTAGCGGGGGGTACCCAAGAGACCCAGTACTTC. It specifies CASSESLAGGTQETQYF. This chain links TRBV6-1 with TRBJ2-5; 11 bases fit TRBD2. There are 17 residues in the CDR3. V shed 2 bases, J shed 1 base, and the junction held 6 bases outside the gene matches. Germline V gene lookup returns CDR1 MNHNS and CDR2 SASEGT.

This chain connects TRBV29-1 to TRBJ1-2; D is uncertain. With 7 bases removed from V and 4 bases from J, the gap between germline ends came to 19 bases. The CDR3 loop spans 14 amino acids. Germline loops: CDR1 SQVTM, CDR2 ANQGSEA. The CDR3 DNA reads TGCAGCGCCGAAGGTCCAGTCCCCATCTATGGCTACACCTTC. Residues: CSAEGPVPIYGYTF.

The table lists this clonotype with a few counts. This chain uses TRBV7-2 with TRBJ2-5; 8 bases match TRBD2. Germline assignment: CDR1 SGHTA and CDR2 FQGNSA. The J segment lost 4 bases and the V segment lost 5 bases, leaving 6 bases of the junction unmatched. The length of the CDR3 is 14 residues. The CDR3 region is CASSRGGMRETQYF. Written as DNA, the CDR3 is TGTGCCAGCAGCCGCGGGGGGATGAGAGAGACCCAGTACTTC. Full variable domain (missing parts from reference TRBV7-2 and TRBJ2-5): GAGVSQSPSNKVTEKGKDVELRCDPISGHTALYWYRQSLGQGLEFLIYFQGNSAPDKSGLPSDRFSAERTGGSVSTLTIQRTQQEDSAVYLCASSRGGMRETQYFGPGTRLLVL.

This CDR3 reads CASSQVGQPSNEKLFF. DNA of the CDR3: TGTGCCAGCAGCCAAGTGGGACAGCCATCTAATGAAAAACTGTTTTTT. The chain uses TRBV4-2 and TRBJ1-4; 7 bases are shared with TRBD1. The CDR3 totals 16 residues. Germline trimming cut 1 base from V and 3 bases from J; bases unmatched to any gene: 5. Germline lookup yields CDR1 LGHNA and CDR2 YNFKEQ.

This chain links TRBV7-2 with TRBJ2-4; tentatively, D is TRBD2 (5 bases). Trimming cost V 2 bases and J 1 base, with 9 bases left between them. The germline V gene has CDR1 SGHTA and CDR2 FQGNSA. This CDR3 is 15 amino acids long. CDR3 nucleotide sequence: TGTGCCAGCAGCTTATTAGCGATGGCCAAAAACATTCAGTACTTC. Translation gives CASSLLAMAKNIQYF.

This chain links TRBV5-1 with TRBJ2-1, with TRBD1 as a possible D gene (5 bases). Trimming left V 1 base short and J 6 bases short, with 14 bases between. This CDR3 is built from 15 residues. Looked up from germline, CDR1 is SGHRS and CDR2 is YFSETQ. Here the CDR3 reads CASSLSRVKVNEQFF. CDR3 sequence (DNA): TGCGCCAGCAGCTTGTCCAGGGTGAAAGTCAATGAGCAGTTCTTC.

This clonotype was found a few times. CDR3 nucleotide sequence: TGTGCCAGCAGGGAGCGGGGGGACTATGGCTACACCTTC. Translation gives CASRERGDYGYTF. The chain employs TRBV28 and TRBJ1-2; D perhaps matches TRBD1 (5 bases). CDR3 length equals 13 residues. CDR1 is MDHEN, CDR2 SYDVKM, per germline. V was shortened by 6 bases and J by 3 bases, with 11 bases between the two germline ends.

To note about this clonotype: At one of its ends the junction is not consistent with the germline gene, which may arise from a read error. This chain links TRBV20-1 with TRBJ1-2; 7 positions agree with TRBD1. The CDR3 has 13 residues. Per the germline V gene, CDR1 is DFQATT and CDR2 is SNEGSKA (reference sequence). CDR3 nucleotide sequence: TGCAGTGCTAGAGGACAGGGAACCTATGGCTACACCTTT. This sequence encodes CSARGQGTYGYTF.

The CDR3 coding sequence is TGTGCCATCAGTCCACAGGGAAACAATCAGCCCCAGCATTTT. Translating it yields CAISPQGNNQPQHF. The rearrangement links TRBV10-3 to TRBJ1-5, with D maybe TRBD1 (6 bases). The CDR3 is 14 amino acids. Germline CDR1 reads ENHRY; CDR2 reads SYGVKD. The V and J ends lost 5 bases and 3 bases respectively, with 11 bases between them.

The gene calls are TRBV4-2 and TRBJ1-2; tentative D call: TRBD1 (6 bases). The CDR3 consists of 15 residues. Trimming removed 1 base from V and 2 bases from J, with 11 bases in between. CDR1 LGHNA and CDR2 YNFKEQ come from the germline V gene. The CDR3 here is CASSQVGAKNYGYTF. For the CDR3, the DNA is TGTGCCAGCAGCCAAGTGGGGGCCAAGAACTATGGCTACACCTTC.

The chain employs TRBV4-2 and TRBJ2-5; 11 positions match TRBD2. The DNA end favors TRBJ2-7, so the J call may be wrong. The germline V gene encodes CDR1 LGHNA and CDR2 YNFKEQ. This CDR3 is built from 16 residues. The CDR3 sequence is CASSPGGLAAPHEQYF. In DNA, the CDR3 is TGTGCCAGCAGCCCCGGGGGACTAGCGGCCCCTCACGAGCAGTACTTC.

In this sample, this clonotype turned up once. The rearrangement uses TRBV6-5 and TRBJ2-7; D perhaps matches TRBD2 (5 bases). In germline, CDR1 is MNHEY, CDR2 SVGAGI. The CDR3 runs to 14 residues. Between the trimmed V and J ends, which lost 2 bases and 4 bases, there was a span of 12 bases. DNA for the CDR3: TGTGCCAGCAGTTACGACACGGGGTATTACGAGCAGTACTTC. Translation gives CASSYDTGYYEQYF.

The J gene is TRBJ1-6, the V gene TRBV12-3 or TRBV12-4; TRBD1 aligns across 10 bases. J gave up 9 bases and V 6 bases, and 5 bases lay outside the gene matches. The CDR3 totals 14 residues. The CDR3 DNA reads as TGTGCCAGCAGACGTGGGACAGGGGCTTCACCCCTCCACTTT. It specifies CASRRGTGASPLHF.

The chain is built from TRBV5-4 and TRBJ2-5, with 7 bases lining up with TRBD1. Trimming removed 3 bases from V and 2 bases from J; junction bases left unmatched: 4. The CDR3 runs to 14 residues. Germline loops: CDR1 SGHNT, CDR2 YYREEE (reference sequence). CDR3 amino acids: CASSWRQGQETQYF. CDR3 in DNA: TGTGCCAGCAGCTGGAGACAGGGACAAGAGACCCAGTACTTC. The full variable domain, rest sourced from reference TRBV5-4 and TRBJ2-5, is ETGVTQSPTHLIKTRGQQVTLRCSSQSGHNTVSWYQQALGQGPQFIFQYYREEENGRGNFPPRFSGLQFPNYSSELNVNALELDDSALYLCASSWRQGQETQYFGPGTRLLVL.

J is TRBJ2-5 and V is TRBV7-2; the match to TRBD2 covers 8 bases. Germline lookup yields CDR1 SGHTA and CDR2 FQGNSA. This CDR3 is built from 15 residues. V lost 5 bases to trimming and J lost 10 bases; unmatched junction nucleotides: 15. The CDR3 DNA is TGTGCCAGCAGCCAACCGGGACTAGGGGTAAATCACCAGTACTTC. It encodes CASSQPGLGVNHQYF.

The chain joins TRBV15 to TRBJ1-4; tentatively, D is TRBD1 (6 bases). CDR3 size: 15 residues. The germline CDR1 and CDR2 sequences are LNHNV and YYDKDF (reference sequence). V dropped 3 bases and J dropped 7 bases, with 15 bases sitting between them. CDR3 sequence reads: CATSSPQGFREKLFF. The CDR3 region has the DNA TGTGCCACCAGCAGCCCACAGGGATTTCGTGAAAAACTGTTTTTT.

The chain combines TRBV25-1 with TRBJ2-1; D possibly matches TRBD1 or TRBD2 (5 bases each). V was trimmed by 2 bases and J by 7 bases, leaving 18 bases between them. CDR3 length: 16 amino acids. The germline gives CDR1 MGHDK, CDR2 SYGVNS. The CDR3 loop reads CASSEMGVAWGNEQFF. CDR3 sequence (DNA): TGTGCCAGCAGTGAAATGGGGGTGGCCTGGGGAAATGAGCAGTTCTTC.

This clonotype showed up just once. V gene TRBV7-2 combines with J gene TRBJ1-1; weak D call: TRBD1 (5 bases). V gave up 1 base and J gave up 7 bases, with 10 bases separating them. The CDR3 is 13 amino acids. Germline V gene lookup returns CDR1 SGHTA and CDR2 FQGNSA. CDR3 nucleotide sequence: TGTGCCAGCAGCTTAGTAGGGGCCGGTGAAGCTTTCTTT. It encodes CASSLVGAGEAFF.

This clonotype was seen more than once but under ten times. The rearrangement links TRBV4-3 to TRBJ1-2; 8 bases agree with TRBD1. Trimming cost V 2 bases and J 8 bases; bases outside gene matches: 4. Per germline, CDR1 LGHNA and CDR2 YSLEER. This CDR3 is 13 amino acids long. CDR3 nucleotide sequence: TGCGCCAGCAGCCAAATGCAGGGGGCAGGCTACACCTTC. This gives the protein CASSQMQGAGYTF.

This clonotype has ten or more counts. This rearrangement joins TRBV12-3 or TRBV12-4 to TRBJ2-3; D is unresolved. The CDR3 has 10 amino acids. With 6 bases removed from V and 2 bases from J, the gap between germline ends came to 0 bases. CDR3 DNA: TGTGCCAGCAGCACAGATACGCAGTATTTT. This translates into CASSTDTQYF.

The chain is built from TRBV4-3 and TRBJ2-1; D is uncertain. In germline, CDR1 is LGHNA, CDR2 YSLEER. The V end was cut by 0 bases, the J end by 8 bases, with 14 bases between. The CDR3 consists of 15 residues. CDR3 region: CASSQDSRSGDEQFF. The CDR3 nucleotides are TGCGCCAGCAGCCAAGATAGTAGGTCTGGGGATGAGCAGTTCTTC.

The chain carries TRBV12-3 or TRBV12-4 and TRBJ2-7; D is unresolved. V was pared by 8 bases and J by 3 bases, with 11 bases between. The CDR3 is made up of 12 amino acids. For the CDR3, the DNA is TGTGCCAGCTCACAAGCCGACTACGAGCAGTACTTC. Protein product: CASSQADYEQYF.

The chain employs TRBV7-2 and TRBJ2-6; no clear D gene. V lost 5 bases, J lost 0 bases, and 8 bases lay in between. The CDR3 runs 15 residues. The V gene's germline CDR1 is SGHTA and CDR2 FQGNSA. Here the CDR3 reads CTSSQFFSGANVLTF. The CDR3 DNA is TGTACCAGCAGCCAATTTTTCTCTGGGGCCAACGTCCTGACTTTC.

This chain links TRBV28 with TRBJ2-5; 12 bases line up with TRBD2. With V trimmed by 2 bases and J by 5 bases, 6 bases remained unmatched. This CDR3 has 16 amino acids. Germline V gives CDR1 MDHEN, CDR2 SYDVKM. CDR3 DNA: TGTGCCAGCAGTTTAGTTAGACTAGCGGGGGTCGAGACCCAGTACTTC. Protein sequence: CASSLVRLAGVETQYF.